This record looks at one T cell receptor beta chain sequence and its context. Its antigen remains unidentified. There are no base qualities to consult, and no much larger clone falls within one base. The sample's time point label, decoded: newly diagnosed GD, antithyroid drugs for less than 3 months. For both TCR sequencing and RNA sequencing, RNA was extracted from PBMCs in TRIzol. Graves' disease was diagnosed according to American Thyroid Association guidelines. The patients came from an endocrinology department in Xi'an, China. Each patient gave 8.5 to 9.5 milliliters of peripheral blood, collected in an EDTA anticoagulant tube. Ficoll Paque Plus density gradient separation was used to isolate PBMCs, and no further T cell sorting was performed. RNA quality was checked with an Agilent 2100 Bioanalyzer and agarose gel, and concentration with a NanoDrop 2000. The data derive from a study of regulatory T cells in long-lasting Graves disease (dated by TCRdb to the early 2020s). About the study as a whole: Newly diagnosed Graves' disease patients had taken antithyroid drugs for less than 3 months. Persistent Graves' disease patients were compared with newly diagnosed Graves' disease patients by peripheral blood TCR sequencing and RNA sequencing. The study took place in China and was registered as a clinical trial. A total of 33 samples underwent TCR sequencing: about 13 from persistent and roughly 20 from newly diagnosed Graves' disease patients.

The library was built by means of multiplex PCR. Sequencing was performed on an Illumina HiSeq 4000. TCR beta libraries were built with iRepertoire HTBI primers and Arm-PCR amplification of CDR3 regions. Before sequencing, the PCR products underwent gel purification. The authors' analysis ran thus. Gene usage analysis of CDR3 amino acid clonotypes used the 60 to 75 TRBV and fewer than 15 TRBJ segments found across samples. COPE and FqMerger were used to merge filtered high-quality paired reads into contigs. BLAST was used to align contigs to the IMGT TRBV, TRBD and TRBJ reference genes, and CDR3 was defined following IMGT. Any clonotype with a frequency above 0.1% was classified as a highly expanded clone. Shannon entropy was used to measure repertoire diversity, and the Gini coefficient was used to measure V-J evenness. A clonotype found in more than one individual was treated as public. Using fastp at Q25 and MiXCR, TCRdb reprocessed the public reads and kept productive beta chains. Each record represents a unique CDR3 protein, reported with the most common genes and DNA among its rows. The V and J calls follow TCRdb's processing rather than the paper's. The sample table records around 240,000 distinct CDR3 sequences; approximately 20% of these occur just once. The ten largest clones add up to 14% of the sample.

Sequences DFQATT (CDR1) and SNEGSKA (CDR2) are obtained from the germline V gene (reference sequence). Measured from the cysteine to the phenylalanine, the CDR3 is 15 residues long. The retained sequence is limited to the CDR3, 45 bases, with the frame set at the first base. The junction shows trimming of 2 bases on V and 4 bases on J, and the gene matches do not reach 6 bases of it. The study at large found these results: Because the primary lesion, thyroid tissue, could not be accessed, the study looked at peripheral blood alone. As a limitation, the authors acknowledged that the small sample size may reduce accuracy. Lower TCR Shannon entropy and fewer highly expanded clones were observed in persistent Graves' disease patients than in newly diagnosed patients, which suggested clonal expansion. Sequencing and analysis were restricted to the TCR beta chain. TRBV28, TRBJ1-2 and TRBJ2-5 were preferentially used in persistent disease, while TRBV20-1 and TRBJ2-1 were favored in newly diagnosed disease. Patients with persistent disease shared more public clonotypes (under 3,000) than newly diagnosed patients did (around 930).

The same sample was also studied in work on T cells in Graves' hyperthyroidism and ophthalmopathy. As the second publication notes: Graves' hyperthyroidism was defined as stable when no progression to ophthalmopathy occurred over 18 months of follow-up. The hyperthyroidism patients were between 18 and 65 years old and newly diagnosed, with a disease duration of less than 2 months. Patients with uncontrolled infections, other autoimmune diseases, pregnancy or lactation were excluded. Clinical symptoms, serum thyroxine and TRAb, thyroid ultrasound, and orbital computed tomography formed the basis for the diagnoses. A first-round RT-PCR of the TCR CDR3 used the HTBI primer set with the Qiagen OneStep RT-PCR kit. Most expanded thyroid clonotypes (frequency above 0.001) were also detected in blood, suggesting blood repertoires may reflect thyroid immune responses. A 13 V-J signature model separated ophthalmopathy from stable hyperthyroidism, with 87.88% sensitivity and around 84% specificity in cross-validation and 80%/75% in testing. In validation, the model predicted progression to ophthalmopathy with over 60% sensitivity and 72% to 75% specificity, a median of around six months before onset. To identify TCR V-J signatures that set the groups apart, the researchers used a discovery cohort of 100 or so patients, made up of approximately 43 with Graves' ophthalmopathy and 57 with stable Graves' hyperthyroidism. An independent validation cohort of under 20 hyperthyroidism patients and over 15 patients who later progressed to ophthalmopathy tested prospective prediction of ophthalmopathy. The approximately 90 discovery patients were randomly split 7:3 into training and test sets. Thyroid tissue and blood T-cell repertoires from about six Graves' hyperthyroidism patients were also compared in the study. Once sampling was done, hyperthyroidism patients were given methimazole at a starting dose of 30 mg daily, whereas ophthalmopathy patients were given high-dose intravenous methylprednisolone. A second multiplex PCR round built the libraries, followed by size selection and purification. The libraries were sequenced on an Illumina HiSeq2000 using paired-end 100 bp reads. Raw data were processed with SOAPnuke, discarding reads with adapters, uncalled bases, mean Phred below 15, or no exact constant-primer or identifier match. COPE v1.2.5 was used to merge the high-quality paired reads, and each unique nucleotide sequence was defined as a clonotype. Clonotypes were aligned to IMGT TRBV, TRBD and TRBJ reference segments using MiTCR v1.1. Analysis was restricted to V-J combinations with a frequency above 0.0001, which covered approximately 99% of repertoires. A TCS score was defined as the ratio of F50 (clonal expansion) to E x V (chaos), with BLOSUM62-based TCRdist applied between CDR3 peptides within each V-J. Welch's t-statistics and random forest reduced roughly 500 V-J features to 13, which were used in a naive Bayes classifier (R e1071). No statistical method was used to fix the sample size in advance, and group allocation was not hidden from the investigators. The paper reports TCR Vbeta CDR3 sequencing of approximately 140 peripheral blood samples: over 40 ophthalmopathy, around 80 hyperthyroidism and 17 progressor patients.

The receptor's source is a woman in her twenties or thirties with Graves disease. Donor details come from another sample of the same person, matched by shared clones. This chain is built from TRBV20-1 and TRBJ2-7; the junction holds 12 bases that match TRBD2. Sample: peripheral blood mononuclear cells (PBMCs), taken at new diagnosis, from a patient treated with antithyroid drugs. The CDR3 protein is CSARRASGGAYEQYF. The DNA reads as follows: TGCAGTGCTAGAAGGGCTAGCGGGGGGGCGTACGAGCAGTACTTC.